Shown below are 31 T cell receptor beta chains from a single sample sequenced in a study of T cell responses to AZD1222 COVID-19 vaccine. Some clones are missing from TCRdb's copy, which holds only in-frame ones; the method was immunoSEQ multiplex PCR. The sample contains some 200,000 clones, more than 70% of which appear only once. Sequenced here: peripheral blood, sampled 28 days after the second AZD1222 dose. The receptors shown here come from an adult who received the AZD1222 COVID-19 vaccine.

The chain is built from TRBV7-3 and TRBJ2-3, with 10 bases lining up with TRBD2. V lost 5 bases to trimming and J lost 7 bases; unmatched junction nucleotides: 9. The CDR3 runs to 15 residues. The V gene's germline CDR1 is SGHTA and CDR2 FQGTGA. The CDR3 is CASSASGRADNTQYF. Here the CDR3 DNA reads TGTGCCAGCAGCGCAAGCGGGAGGGCCGATAATACGCAGTATTTT.

V gene TRBV6-1 combines with J gene TRBJ2-7; D may correspond to TRBD1 or TRBD2 (5 bases each). Germline V gene data show CDR1 as MNHNS and CDR2 as SASEGT. V shed 0 bases and J shed 6 bases, with 18 bases lying between them. The CDR3 sequence is 16 residues long. The CDR3 bases are TGTGCCAGCAGTGAAGCGCATGGGACGGACCTACGCGAGCAGTACTTC. It yields the protein CASSEAHGTDLREQYF.

The rearrangement links TRBV21-1 to TRBJ2-5. TRBV21-1 is shown as a pseudogene. CDR3 size: 13 residues. The CDR3 protein is CASSKSWRETQYF. CDR3 in DNA: TGTGCCAGCAGCAAGTCCTGGCGAGAGACCCAGTACTTC.

V usage is TRBV7-9 and J usage is TRBJ2-7, with TRBD1 matching over 9 bases. The germline V gene encodes CDR1 SEHNR and CDR2 FQNEAQ (reference sequence). The trim removed 5 bases at V and 5 bases at J, leaving 7 bases unmatched. The CDR3 is made up of 14 amino acids. The CDR3 sequence is CASSPWDRVDEQYF. As DNA, the CDR3 is TGTGCCAGCAGCCCCTGGGACAGGGTCGACGAGCAGTACTTC.

This chain uses TRBV24-1 with TRBJ2-1; 9 bases align to TRBD1. Trimming took 4 bases from V and 8 from J; bases not matched to a gene: 5. Germline assignment: CDR1 KGHDR and CDR2 SFDVKD. The CDR3 runs 14 residues. CDR3 in DNA: TGTGCCACCAGTGAAGGGACAGGGCTGGATGAGCAGTTCTTC. It specifies CATSEGTGLDEQFF.

As concerns this clone: Possible read error: a much larger clone is one base away. V is TRBV28 and J is TRBJ2-7; unclear D gene. V lost 5 bases and J lost 3, with 2 bases in between. Germline V gives CDR1 MDHEN, CDR2 SYDVKM. The CDR3 has 10 residues. The CDR3 here is CASSGYEQYF. The DNA for the CDR3 is TGTGCCAGCAGTGGCTACGAGCAGTACTTC. Filled out from reference TRBV28 and TRBJ2-7, the complete variable domain reads DVKVTQSSRYLVKRTGEKVFLECVQDMDHENMFWYRQDPGLGLRLIYFSYDVKMKEKGDIPEGYSVSREKKERFSLILESASTNQTSMYLCASSGYEQYFGPGTRLTVT.

The J gene is TRBJ1-6, the V gene TRBV6-2 or TRBV6-3, with no clear D. The CDR3 contains 14 residues. Germline-derived CDR1 and CDR2 are MNHEY and SVGEGT. Trimming left V 6 bases short and J 5 bases short, with 11 bases between. The CDR3 sequence: CASSLKGNNSPLHF. In nucleotides, the CDR3 is TGTGCCAGCAGCCTTAAAGGAAATAATTCACCCCTCCACTTT.

CDR3 DNA sequence: TGTGCCAGCAGCCTGGGGACTAGCGGGAGCTCTGAGCAGTACTTC. Translating it yields CASSLGTSGSSEQYF. The genes are TRBV7-8 and TRBJ2-7; 14 nucleotides align to TRBD2. J was trimmed by 7 bases and V by 5 bases; bases with no gene match: 7. The CDR3 has 15 amino acids. In germline, CDR1 is SGHVS, CDR2 FQNEAQ. The whole variable domain, remainder taken from reference TRBV7-8 and TRBJ2-7, is GAGVSQSPRYKVAKRGQDVALRCDPISGHVSLFWYQQALGQGPEFLTYFQNEAQLDKSGLPSDRFFAERPEGSVSTLKIQRTQQEDSAVYLCASSLGTSGSSEQYFGPGTRLTVT.

The chain joins TRBV13 to TRBJ2-7; no firm D call. Trimming took 5 bases from V and 7 from J, leaving 12 bases between them. From germline, CDR1 is PRHDT and CDR2 FYEKMQ (reference sequence). The length of the CDR3 is 12 residues. CDR3 in amino acids: CASSPPLGEQYF. In DNA, the CDR3 is TGTGCCAGCAGCCCCCCTCTTGGGGAGCAGTACTTC.

This clone was found a few times. This chain joins TRBV19 and TRBJ2-1; D call uncertain. Trimming left V 1 base short and J 8 bases short, with 15 bases between. From germline, CDR1 is LNHDA and CDR2 SQIVND (reference sequence). This CDR3 has 15 residues. CDR3 coding DNA: TGTGCCAGTAGTATAGGTTCTAGGTCGGTCGATGAGCAGTTCTTC. Protein product: CASSIGSRSVDEQFF.

The chain couples TRBV27 to TRBJ2-3; tentatively, D is TRBD2 (5 bases). Germline V gives CDR1 MNHEY, CDR2 SMNVEV (reference sequence). The V gene lost 2 bases and the J gene lost 5 bases, with 8 bases spanning the gap. This CDR3 spans 13 amino acids. The CDR3 here is CASSLSREDTQYF. The CDR3 coding sequence is TGTGCCAGCAGTTTAAGTCGGGAAGATACGCAGTATTTT.

This chain connects TRBV3-1 (or the pseudogene TRBV3-2) to TRBJ2-1; perhaps TRBD2 as D (5 bases). CDR3 length: 16 amino acids. Trimming stripped 4 bases from V and 7 bases from J, with 20 bases between. Germline CDR1 reads LGHDT; CDR2 reads YNNKEL (reference sequence). The DNA of the CDR3 is TGTGCCAGCAGCCTCTCGGGGTTCAGTTCAGCGAATGAGCAGTTCTTC. Translating it yields CASSLSGFSSANEQFF.

This rearrangement joins TRBV28 to TRBJ1-2; no definite D call. Looked up from germline, CDR1 is MDHEN and CDR2 is SYDVKM. CDR3 length: 13 amino acids. V dropped 8 bases and J dropped 13 bases, with 23 bases sitting between them. The CDR3 bases are TGTGCCAGCCAGCTAGGACCCAGGATAGGTTGCACCTTC. Residues: CASQLGPRIGCTF.

The J gene is TRBJ1-1, the V gene TRBV5-5; D unresolved. The CDR3 extends over 17 amino acids. V was clipped by 4 bases and J by 0 bases, with 19 bases between them. CDR1 is SGHKS, CDR2 YYEKEE, per germline (reference sequence). The CDR3 bases are TGTGCCAGCAGCATCCGGGCTCTCCGAGGAATGAACACTGAAGCTTTCTTT. Protein: CASSIRALRGMNTEAFF.

The chain combines TRBV19 with TRBJ1-4; TRBD1 might be the D (5 bases). The CDR3 covers 14 residues. Germline V gives CDR1 LNHDA, CDR2 SQIVND (reference sequence). Trimming removed 7 bases from V and 5 bases from J, with 14 bases in between. CDR3 coding DNA: TGTGCCAGTACCGTGGGACGGGAAAATGAAAAACTGTTTTTT. This codes for CASTVGRENEKLFF.

This chain uses TRBV28 with TRBJ2-1; D is unresolved. Looked up from germline, CDR1 is MDHEN and CDR2 is SYDVKM. The ends were cut back, 5 bases at V and 8 bases at J, with 7 bases in the middle. CDR3 length: 11 amino acids. The CDR3 coding sequence is TGTGCCAGCAGTCAGATCGATGAGCAGTTCTTC. Translating it yields CASSQIDEQFF.

In its sample, this clone was seen once. This sequence joins TRBV19 and TRBJ2-1; 8 bases align to TRBD1. Per germline, CDR1 LNHDA and CDR2 SQIVND (reference sequence). V was clipped by 7 bases and J by 7 bases; unmatched bases: 6. This CDR3 spans 13 amino acids. CDR3 in amino acids: CASTGQGWNEQFF. The CDR3 DNA reads TGTGCCAGTACTGGACAGGGCTGGAATGAGCAGTTCTTC.

This clone has a single count. The genes are TRBV9 and TRBJ2-7; D is perhaps TRBD1 or TRBD2 (6 bases each). Trimming shortened V by 3 bases and J by 3 bases, and 19 bases separated the two germline ends. The CDR3 contains 16 residues. CDR1 SGDLS and CDR2 YYNGEE come from the germline V gene. The CDR3 nucleotides read TGTGCCAGCAGCGCCTCCGATGGGGGGCGAAGCTACGAGCAGTACTTC. It encodes CASSASDGGRSYEQYF.

A remark on this clone: One end of the junction does not line up with germline, which may come from a read error. The gene calls are TRBV7-7 and TRBJ2-2; D not certain. Per the germline V gene, CDR1 is SSHAT and CDR2 is FNYEAQ (reference sequence). CDR3 length: 14 residues. In nucleotides, the CDR3 is TGTGCTAGCAGTTCTCTACGGACCGGCGGGGAGCTGTTTTTT. Translation gives CASSSLRTGGELFF.

V and J are TRBV14 and TRBJ2-3; a possible D gene is TRBD2 (5 bases). Germline values: CDR1 SGHDN, CDR2 FVKESK. V gave up 6 bases and J gave up 3 bases, with 10 bases separating them. The CDR3 sequence is 13 residues long. CDR3 coding DNA: TGTGCCAGCAGTCCCCGGGGAACAGATACGCAGTATTTT. It encodes CASSPRGTDTQYF.

The DNA of the CDR3 is TGCAGCGTTGACAGGGGCTCCGGAGAGACCCAGTACTTC. It encodes CSVDRGSGETQYF. The gene calls are TRBV29-1 and TRBJ2-5; perhaps TRBD1 as D (6 bases). From germline, CDR1 is SQVTM and CDR2 ANQGSEA. CDR3 size: 13 residues. Trimming left V 3 bases short and J 4 bases short, with 12 bases between.

In this sample, this clone turned up once. The chain couples TRBV7-2 to TRBJ2-3; D is undetermined. The CDR3 spans 14 residues. V lost 5 bases and J lost 4, with 13 bases in between. CDR1 SGHTA and CDR2 FQGNSA come from the germline V gene. The CDR3, as DNA: TGTGCCAGCAGCCCACCGGGTTGGGCAGATACGCAGTATTTT. Encoded protein: CASSPPGWADTQYF. Full variable domain (outside the CDR3, taken from reference TRBV7-2 and TRBJ2-3): GAGVSQSPSNKVTEKGKDVELRCDPISGHTALYWYRQSLGQGLEFLIYFQGNSAPDKSGLPSDRFSAERTGGSVSTLTIQRTQQEDSAVYLCASSPPGWADTQYFGPGTRLTVL.

This clone came up a few times. The gene calls are TRBV29-1 and TRBJ2-2; 9 bases map to TRBD2. CDR3 length equals 15 residues. The V segment lost 2 bases and the J segment 7 bases; nucleotides outside the gene matches: 8. CDR1 and CDR2 from the germline V gene are SQVTM and ANQGSEA. The CDR3 is CSVERAGGPGGELFF. The CDR3 DNA follows: TGCAGCGTTGAAAGGGCGGGAGGGCCCGGCGGGGAGCTGTTTTTT.

This clone was detected only once. This chain joins TRBV9 and TRBJ2-3, with 7 bases lining up with TRBD1. V lost 4 bases and J lost 1; bases outside the gene matches: 6. The CDR3 covers 15 residues. The germline CDR1 and CDR2 sequences are SGDLS and YYNGEE. This CDR3 is CASSKTGDGTDTQYF. The DNA of the CDR3 is TGTGCCAGCAGCAAAACAGGGGATGGCACAGATACGCAGTATTTT.

This chain connects TRBV29-1 to TRBJ2-7, with TRBD1 matching 8 bases. In germline, CDR1 is SQVTM, CDR2 ANQGSEA. Unmatched junction bases numbered 2, after V lost 6 bases and J lost 1 base. The CDR3 contains 12 residues. The CDR3 nucleotides read TGCAGCGTCCGGGACAGGTCCTACGAGCAGTACTTC. This translates into CSVRDRSYEQYF.

The chain links TRBV7-8 to TRBJ2-7; TRBD1 might be the D (6 bases). Trimming left V 5 bases short and J 6 bases short, with 11 bases between. The CDR3 contains 12 residues. The germline CDR1 and CDR2 sequences are SGHVS and FQNEAQ. CDR3 bases: TGTGCCAGCAGCCGAGGCAGGGGCGAGCAGTACTTC. Translated: CASSRGRGEQYF.

This sequence joins TRBV27 and TRBJ1-1, with 7 bases lining up with TRBD1. This CDR3 is 14 amino acids long. Unmatched junction bases numbered 8, after V lost 6 bases and J lost 4 bases. The germline CDR1 and CDR2 sequences are MNHEY and SMNVEV (reference sequence). The CDR3 protein is CASSNRGHSTEAFF. DNA for the CDR3: TGTGCCAGCAGCAACAGGGGTCATAGCACTGAAGCTTTCTTT.

The chain employs TRBV7-2 and TRBJ2-2, with TRBD1 matching 7 bases. The CDR3 spans 15 residues. In germline, CDR1 is SGHTA, CDR2 FQGNSA. The trim removed 4 bases at V and 4 bases at J, leaving 6 bases unmatched. The CDR3 nucleotides are TGTGCCAGCAGCTACGACAGGGCGGGCACCGGGGAGCTGTTTTTT. This gives the protein CASSYDRAGTGELFF.

The rearrangement joins TRBV15 to TRBJ2-5; 11 positions match TRBD2. Germline assignment: CDR1 LNHNV and CDR2 YYDKDF (reference sequence). The V and J ends lost 3 bases and 2 bases, in that order; junction bases with no gene match: 5. There are 16 residues in the CDR3. The CDR3 reads CATSRAGLADQETQYF. The CDR3 bases are TGTGCCACCAGCAGGGCGGGACTAGCGGATCAAGAGACCCAGTACTTC.

The chain uses TRBV3-1 (or the pseudogene TRBV3-2) and TRBJ2-5; D remains ambiguous. Trimming shortened V by 3 bases and J by 0 bases, and 8 bases separated the two germline ends. Germline CDR1 LGHDT, CDR2 YNNKEL (reference sequence). CDR3 size: 14 residues. The CDR3 loop reads CASSHRRDQETQYF. In DNA, the CDR3 is TGTGCCAGCAGCCATCGAAGGGACCAAGAGACCCAGTACTTC.

The chain uses TRBV7-2 and TRBJ2-2; tentative D call: TRBD1 (6 bases). The germline V gene has CDR1 SGHTA and CDR2 FQGNSA. The CDR3 consists of 15 residues. The ends were cut back, 5 bases at V and 6 bases at J, with 16 bases in the middle. The CDR3 is CASSLTGTPPGELFF. CDR3 DNA: TGTGCCAGCAGCCTCACAGGGACCCCTCCCGGGGAGCTGTTTTTT. The variable domain in full, with the rest retrieved from reference TRBV7-2 and TRBJ2-2, is GAGVSQSPSNKVTEKGKDVELRCDPISGHTALYWYRQSLGQGLEFLIYFQGNSAPDKSGLPSDRFSAERTGGSVSTLTIQRTQQEDSAVYLCASSLTGTPPGELFFGEGSRLTVL.